Below are 7 T cell receptor beta chains sequenced from a single sample in a study of early T cells in non-severe SARS-CoV-2 infection. TCRdb reprocessed the 5' RACE reads with MiXCR, giving one entry per CDR3 protein. The sample records about 55,000 distinct CDR3 sequences, over 10% being singletons. The source material was whole blood, sampled at baseline. The receptors originated from an adult who was a healthcare worker with PCR-confirmed SARS-CoV-2 infection or an uninfected control (not recorded which).

This clonotype was counted ten times or more. The chain employs TRBV5-1 and TRBJ2-7, with a weak D call TRBD2 (6 bases). CDR3 length equals 16 residues. Trimming shortened V by 7 bases and J by 1 base, and 21 bases separated the two germline ends. Germline V CDR1 and CDR2: SGHRS, YFSETQ. CDR3 sequence reads: CASHPSRGSGSYEQYF. As DNA, the CDR3 is TGCGCCAGCCACCCCTCTCGGGGCAGCGGGTCCTACGAGCAGTACTTC.

The chain carries TRBV14 and TRBJ2-7; D possibly corresponds to TRBD1 (5 bases). Germline V gene lookup returns CDR1 SGHDN and CDR2 FVKESK. This CDR3 has 16 residues. V was clipped by 1 base and J by 6 bases, with 19 bases between them. The CDR3 DNA is TGTGCCAGCAGCCAAGGGCTAACGTCCCTAGGGGCCGAGCAGTACTTC. Translated: CASSQGLTSLGAEQYF.

The J gene is TRBJ1-3, the V gene TRBV7-9; D is perhaps TRBD1 (5 bases). In germline, CDR1 is SEHNR, CDR2 FQNEAQ (reference sequence). V shed 1 base and J shed 0 bases, with 7 bases lying between them. The length of the CDR3 is 15 residues. The CDR3 region has the DNA TGTGCCAGCAGCTTAGAAGACAGCTCTGGAAACACCATATATTTT. Protein: CASSLEDSSGNTIYF.

The chain carries TRBV5-1 and TRBJ2-1, with a tentative D call TRBD1 (6 bases). V was clipped by 5 bases and J by 0 bases, with 15 bases between them. CDR3 length equals 16 residues. Germline V gene lookup returns CDR1 SGHRS and CDR2 YFSETQ. This chain's CDR3 is CASSSTDRSSYNEQFF. Written as DNA, the CDR3 is TGCGCCAGCAGTTCCACAGACAGGAGCTCCTACAATGAGCAGTTCTTC.

This clonotype came up a few times. The chain has TRBV28 and TRBJ2-7; D may be TRBD1 (7 bases). From germline, CDR1 is MDHEN and CDR2 SYDVKM. This CDR3 is built from 14 residues. V lost 3 bases and J 4 bases, leaving 13 bases between the germline ends. CDR3 loop: CASSFYQGGYEQYF. The CDR3 bases are TGTGCCAGCAGTTTTTATCAGGGGGGATACGAGCAGTACTTC.

The chain carries TRBV5-5 and TRBJ1-6; D gene ambiguous. The CDR3 extends over 13 amino acids. The germline gives CDR1 SGHKS, CDR2 YYEKEE (reference sequence). V dropped 3 bases and J dropped 4 bases, with 5 bases sitting between them. The CDR3 nucleotides are TGTGCCAGCAGCTCTGGTTATAATTCACCCCTCCACTTT. It encodes CASSSGYNSPLHF.

The table lists this clonotype with a few counts. The V and J genes are TRBV2 and TRBJ2-4; D is possibly TRBD2 (5 bases). Trimming removed 7 bases from V and 1 base from J, with 14 bases in between. Germline CDR1 is SNHLY and CDR2 is FYNNEI. The CDR3 sequence is 15 residues long. The CDR3 loop reads CASIGLRVAKNIQYF. The DNA of the CDR3 is TGTGCCAGCATCGGGTTGCGGGTTGCCAAAAACATTCAGTACTTC.